These 24 T cell receptor beta chains originate from one sample sequenced in a study of blood T cell repertoires in COVID-19. Generated by immunoSEQ multiplex PCR, the TCRdb table keeps only in-frame clones and is missing some. The table includes a few hundred thousand clones, about 85% detected once. Sequencing was done on a sample of PBMCs or T cells enriched from blood (not recorded which). Source of these receptors: a woman aged 25-40 years who had recovered from COVID-19.

The chain employs TRBV12-3 or TRBV12-4 and TRBJ1-6; 8 bases line up with TRBD1. The CDR3 has 13 residues. Trimming took 4 bases from V and 8 from J; bases not matched to a gene: 1. This chain's CDR3 is CASSSTGDSPLHF. The CDR3 region has the DNA TGTGCCAGCAGTTCGACAGGGGATTCACCCCTCCACTTT.

This chain joins TRBV19 and TRBJ1-2, with TRBD1 matching 9 bases. This CDR3 spans 15 amino acids. With 8 bases clipped from V and 3 bases from J, the junction kept 10 bases outside the gene matches. The germline V gene has CDR1 LNHDA and CDR2 SQIVND (reference sequence). The CDR3 reads CASRNTGGAYYGYTF. DNA of the CDR3: TGTGCCAGTCGAAACACAGGGGGCGCCTACTATGGCTACACCTTC.

The chain has TRBV5-4 and TRBJ1-2; 8 bases align to TRBD1. Germline lookup yields CDR1 SGHNT and CDR2 YYREEE (reference sequence). This CDR3 is built from 16 residues. The V gene end was trimmed by 2 bases and the J gene end by 3 bases; junction bases not matched to a gene: 9. CDR3 loop: CASSFRGPGSDYGYTF. For the CDR3, the DNA is TGTGCCAGCAGCTTCAGGGGGCCAGGTTCCGACTATGGCTACACCTTC.

The chain recombines TRBV4-3 with TRBJ2-5; D unresolved. Germline V gene lookup returns CDR1 LGHNA and CDR2 YSLEER. The V end lost 0 bases, the J end lost 5 bases, and 7 bases lay between the germline ends. This CDR3 is 13 amino acids long. The CDR3 loop reads CASSQDLPETQYF. DNA for the CDR3: TGCGCCAGCAGCCAAGATCTTCCGGAGACCCAGTACTTC.

This clone was counted between two and nine times. This sequence joins TRBV27 and TRBJ1-6; 8 bases align to TRBD1. The CDR3 contains 16 residues. After removal of 5 bases from V and 0 bases from J, the junction contained 3 bases not matched to a gene. Per the germline V gene, CDR1 is MNHEY and CDR2 is SMNVEV (reference sequence). The CDR3 loop reads CASSTTGGSYNSPLHF. DNA of the CDR3: TGTGCCAGCAGTACCACAGGGGGCTCCTATAATTCACCCCTCCACTTT.

V usage is TRBV13 and J usage is TRBJ2-5, with 11 bases identical to TRBD1. The germline CDR1 and CDR2 sequences are PRHDT and FYEKMQ (reference sequence). Trimming removed 5 bases from V and 5 bases from J; junction bases left unmatched: 4. CDR3 length: 14 amino acids. The CDR3 bases are TGTGCCAGCAGCACGGGGACAGGGGGGGAGACCCAGTACTTC. This encodes CASSTGTGGETQYF.

This rearrangement joins TRBV11-2 to TRBJ2-7; no reliable D call. The germline V and J ends were trimmed by 0 bases and 3 bases, with 9 bases remaining between them. Germline CDR1 and CDR2: SGHAT and FQNNGV. This CDR3 is 14 amino acids long. CDR3 DNA sequence: TGTGCCAGCAGCTTAGAGGGCCCTTACTACGAGCAGTACTTC. It specifies CASSLEGPYYEQYF.

The J gene is TRBJ1-2, the V gene TRBV5-4; D is possibly TRBD1 (5 bases). Trimming took off 1 base at V and 3 bases at J, with 13 bases between the two ends. CDR3 length equals 15 residues. Germline V gene data show CDR1 as SGHNT and CDR2 as YYREEE (reference sequence). CDR3: CASSLPGRGDYGYTF. The CDR3 DNA sequence: TGTGCCAGCAGCTTGCCGGGTAGGGGCGACTATGGCTACACCTTC.

The CDR3: CASSFRGGGDEKLFF. The CDR3 DNA sequence: TGTGCCAGCAGTTTCCGGGGAGGGGGTGATGAAAAACTGTTTTTT. The gene calls are TRBV6-5 and TRBJ1-4, with D perhaps TRBD1 (6 bases). V dropped 4 bases and J dropped 6 bases, with 15 bases sitting between them. The CDR3 is 15 residues long. CDR1 is MNHEY and CDR2 is SVGAGI in the germline V gene.

J is TRBJ2-7 and V is TRBV11-1; 12 bases map to TRBD2. CDR1 and CDR2 (germline): SGHAT, FQDESV (reference sequence). The V and J ends lost 1 base and 7 bases, in that order; junction bases with no gene match: 2. The CDR3 is 14 residues long. The CDR3 loop reads CASSLVTSGGEQYF. The CDR3 DNA reads as TGTGCCAGCAGCTTAGTGACTAGCGGGGGAGAGCAGTACTTC. The variable domain in full, with the rest retrieved from reference TRBV11-1 and TRBJ2-7, is EAEVAQSPRYKITEKSQAVAFWCDPISGHATLYWYRQILGQGPELLVQFQDESVVDDSQLPKDRFSAERLKGVDSTLKIQPAELGDSAMYLCASSLVTSGGEQYFGPGTRLTVT.

The V call is TRBV12-3 or TRBV12-4, the J call TRBJ2-3, with 7 bases identical to TRBD1. This CDR3 spans 13 amino acids. J lost 5 bases, V lost 5 bases, and 4 bases had no gene match. CDR3 amino acids: CASSSRDRDTQYF. Here the CDR3 DNA reads TGTGCCAGCAGTAGCCGGGACAGAGATACGCAGTATTTT.

CDR3 DNA sequence: TGTGCCACCAGCACAGGACAGGATGGGGGAGGCTACACCTTC. Protein: CATSTGQDGGGYTF. The gene calls are TRBV15 and TRBJ1-2; 7 bases map to TRBD1. CDR1 LNHNV and CDR2 YYDKDF come from the germline V gene (reference sequence). V shed 4 bases, J shed 8 bases, and the junction held 10 bases outside the gene matches. This CDR3 is built from 14 residues.

This clone came up a few times. The rearrangement joins TRBV9 to TRBJ2-5; TRBD2 matches at 9 bases. Trimming at V came to 6 bases and at J to 4 bases, leaving 19 bases not matched to a gene. The V gene's germline CDR1 is SGDLS and CDR2 YYNGEE. The CDR3 is 18 amino acids. The CDR3, as DNA: TGTGCCAGCACCCGAACGGCGGGGGGGCGAGCCTCGAGAGAGACCCAGTACTTC. Protein sequence: CASTRTAGGRASRETQYF.

The chain uses TRBV2 and TRBJ1-5; no firm D call. The CDR3 is 14 residues long. Germline V gene sequence: CDR1 SNHLY, CDR2 FYNNEI. The V gene lost 2 bases and the J gene lost 4 bases, with 9 bases spanning the gap. DNA of the CDR3: TGTGCCAGCAGTGAATTCGACACTAATCAGCCCCAGCATTTT. Its translation: CASSEFDTNQPQHF.

This clone was detected a few times. CDR3 residues: CASSTEGRAGNTEAFF. The CDR3 nucleotides are TGTGCCAGCAGCACAGAGGGAAGGGCGGGGAACACTGAAGCTTTCTTT. The J gene is TRBJ1-1, the V gene TRBV9; no definite D call. Trimming removed 4 bases from V and 1 base from J, with 17 bases in between. Per germline, CDR1 SGDLS and CDR2 YYNGEE. The CDR3 sequence is 16 residues long.

The chain uses TRBV19 and TRBJ1-2; 9 bases fit TRBD1. The V and J ends lost 3 bases and 2 bases, in that order; junction bases with no gene match: 4. The CDR3 length is 15 residues. CDR1 is LNHDA and CDR2 is SQIVND in the germline V gene (reference sequence). In DNA, the CDR3 is TGTGCCAGTAGTATGAGGGACAGGGCCAACTATGGCTACACCTTC. Residues: CASSMRDRANYGYTF.

The gene calls are TRBV5-5 and TRBJ1-2; D call uncertain. Germline assignment: CDR1 SGHKS and CDR2 YYEKEE (reference sequence). The V gene lost 0 bases and the J gene lost 7 bases, with 7 bases spanning the gap. This CDR3 is built from 12 residues. The CDR3 region has the DNA TGTGCCAGCAGCTTGGCAGCGAGTGGCTACACCTTC. Translating it yields CASSLAASGYTF.

The chain combines TRBV7-8 with TRBJ1-2; tentative D call: TRBD1 (6 bases). CDR3 size: 13 residues. The V gene's germline CDR1 is SGHVS and CDR2 FQNEAQ. Trimming cost V 5 bases and J 7 bases, with 14 bases left between them. The CDR3 loop is CASSPQGSGGYTF. Here the CDR3 DNA reads TGTGCCAGCAGCCCGCAGGGGAGCGGTGGCTACACCTTC.

The chain links TRBV7-2 to TRBJ2-1, with 10 bases matching TRBD1. J lost 7 bases, V lost 5 bases, and 11 bases had no gene match. Germline V gives CDR1 SGHTA, CDR2 FQGNSA. The CDR3 consists of 16 residues. CDR3 loop: CASSTMTGGAGNEQFF. In DNA, the CDR3 is TGTGCCAGCAGCACCATGACAGGGGGCGCAGGAAATGAGCAGTTCTTC.

The gene calls are TRBV6-5 and TRBJ1-5; 8 bases agree with TRBD1. The length of the CDR3 is 15 residues. J gave up 5 bases and V 4 bases, and 7 bases lay outside the gene matches. Germline V gene data show CDR1 as MNHEY and CDR2 as SVGAGI. For the CDR3, the DNA is TGTGCCAGCAGTTGGACGACAGGGGAGCATCAGCCCCAGCATTTT. This gives the protein CASSWTTGEHQPQHF.

This sequence joins TRBV12-5 and TRBJ2-7, with D possibly matching TRBD1 (6 bases). Deletions cut 1 base from V and 3 bases from J, with 7 bases between. CDR1 and CDR2 (germline): LGHNT, FRNRAP. There are 13 residues in the CDR3. The CDR3 DNA is TGTGCTAGTGGTTTGGGGACAGTCTACGAGCAGTACTTC. It specifies CASGLGTVYEQYF.

This clone appeared a few times. This chain links TRBV5-4 with TRBJ1-5; 8 bases align to TRBD1. This CDR3 has 13 residues. In germline, CDR1 is SGHNT, CDR2 YYREEE (reference sequence). V dropped 4 bases and J dropped 5; count of bases not matched to a gene: 2. The CDR3 protein is CASSPDRDQPQHF. As DNA, the CDR3 is TGTGCCAGCAGCCCGGACAGGGATCAGCCCCAGCATTTT. Looking up the rest from reference TRBV5-4 and TRBJ1-5 gives the full variable domain: ETGVTQSPTHLIKTRGQQVTLRCSSQSGHNTVSWYQQALGQGPQFIFQYYREEENGRGNFPPRFSGLQFPNYSSELNVNALELDDSALYLCASSPDRDQPQHFGDGTRLSIL.

The chain has TRBV9 and TRBJ2-5; 11 bases align to TRBD2. V lost 0 bases, J lost 2 bases, and 6 bases stayed unmatched. The CDR3 is 17 residues long. The germline V gene encodes CDR1 SGDLS and CDR2 YYNGEE. This CDR3 reads CASSVALAGGPQETQYF. CDR3 nucleotides: TGTGCCAGCAGCGTAGCGCTAGCGGGGGGTCCTCAAGAGACCCAGTACTTC.

CDR3 sequence reads: CASSYQRQPQHF. The DNA of the CDR3 is TGTGCCAGTAGCTATCAACGGCAGCCCCAGCATTTT. The rearrangement joins TRBV19 to TRBJ1-5; unclear D gene. Germline CDR1 reads LNHDA; CDR2 reads SQIVND (reference sequence). CDR3 size: 12 residues. V was shortened by 6 bases and J by 7 bases, with 10 bases between the two germline ends.